This TCR beta chain was recorded in a study of CD8 T cells in Susac syndrome. Reverse transcription of about 0.5 to 1 ug RNA was carried out with random hexamers. The TCR beta CDR3 was amplified by immunoSEQ multiplex PCR across 54 Vbeta, 13 Jbeta. TCRdb itself ran the immunoSEQ multiplex PCR reads through MiXCR, one entry per CDR3 protein. The repertoire holds around 180,000 distinct CDR3 sequences, with 95% as singletons. TCR beta sequencing was performed on blood CD8+ and CD4+ T cells. The patients who served as multiple sclerosis controls were treatment-naive and had stable or active relapsing-remitting disease that fulfilled the revised McDonald criteria. On this clonotype: No antigen is known for it.

Whole-study findings and limits: A relatively small number of individuals underwent TCR sequencing and HLA analysis.

The CDR3 has 18 amino acids. Per the germline V gene, CDR1 is SEHNR and CDR2 is FQNEAQ (reference sequence). Germline trimming cut 3 bases from V and 4 bases from J; bases unmatched to any gene: 11. The sequencing sample was made of CD4+ T cells from PBMCs. The V call is TRBV7-9, the J call TRBJ1-3, with TRBD1 matching 11 bases. This receptor was obtained from a human donor with multiple sclerosis. CDR3 DNA sequence: TGTGCCAGCAGCTTTTCGACCGGGACAGGGGGACGAGGAAACACCATATATTTT. It is translated as CASSFSTGTGGRGNTIYF. The full variable domain, completed using reference TRBV7-9 and TRBJ1-3, is DTGVSQNPRHKITKRGQNVTFRCDPISEHNRLYWYRQTLGQGPEFLTYFQNEAQLEKSRLLSDRFSAERPKGSFSTLEIQRTEQGDSAMYLCASSFSTGTGGRGNTIYFGEGSWLTVV.